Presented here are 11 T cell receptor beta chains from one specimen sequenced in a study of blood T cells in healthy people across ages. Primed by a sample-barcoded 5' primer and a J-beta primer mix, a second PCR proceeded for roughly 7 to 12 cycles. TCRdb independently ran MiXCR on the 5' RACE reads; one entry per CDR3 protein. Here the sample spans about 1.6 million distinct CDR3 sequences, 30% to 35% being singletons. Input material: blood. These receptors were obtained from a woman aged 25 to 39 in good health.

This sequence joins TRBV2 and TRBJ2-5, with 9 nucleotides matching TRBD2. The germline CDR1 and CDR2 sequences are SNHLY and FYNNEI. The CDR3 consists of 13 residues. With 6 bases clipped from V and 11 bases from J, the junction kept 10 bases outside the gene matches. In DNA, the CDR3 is TGTGCCAGCAGGACTAGCGGCGCCGATGAGCAGTACTTC. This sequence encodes CASRTSGADEQYF.

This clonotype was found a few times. CDR3 coding DNA: TGTGCCAGCAGTCTGACAGAGGACGGAAATGAGCAGTTCTTC. This translates into CASSLTEDGNEQFF. The rearrangement uses TRBV6-2 or TRBV6-3 and TRBJ2-1; D perhaps matches TRBD1 (5 bases). CDR1 MNHEY and CDR2 SVGEGT come from the germline V gene. CDR3 length equals 14 residues. Trimming stripped 5 bases from V and 7 bases from J, with 15 bases between.

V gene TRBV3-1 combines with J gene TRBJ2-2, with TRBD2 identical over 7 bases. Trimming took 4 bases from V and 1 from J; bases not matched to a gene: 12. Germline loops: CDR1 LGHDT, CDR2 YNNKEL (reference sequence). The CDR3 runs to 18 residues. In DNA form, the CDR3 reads TGTGCCAGCAGCCTTCTGACCTCCGGGACTATGAACACCGGGGAGCTGTTTTTT. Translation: CASSLLTSGTMNTGELFF.

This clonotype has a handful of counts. The CDR3 region has the DNA TGCAGTGCTAGCGGACTAGGTCTGGAGACCCAGTACTTC. Translating it yields CSASGLGLETQYF. This chain joins TRBV20-1 and TRBJ2-7; 7 nucleotides agree with TRBD2. The DNA end is more similar to TRBJ2-5, so the J call may be wrong. This CDR3 has 13 amino acids. Germline V gene sequence: CDR1 DFQATT, CDR2 SNEGSKA (reference sequence).

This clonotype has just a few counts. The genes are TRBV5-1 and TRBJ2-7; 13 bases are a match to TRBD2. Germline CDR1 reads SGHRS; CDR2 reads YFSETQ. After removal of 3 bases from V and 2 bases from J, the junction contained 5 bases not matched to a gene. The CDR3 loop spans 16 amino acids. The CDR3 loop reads CASSSAGTSGTYEQYF. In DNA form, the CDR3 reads TGCGCCAGCAGCTCCGCCGGGACTAGCGGGACCTACGAGCAGTACTTC.

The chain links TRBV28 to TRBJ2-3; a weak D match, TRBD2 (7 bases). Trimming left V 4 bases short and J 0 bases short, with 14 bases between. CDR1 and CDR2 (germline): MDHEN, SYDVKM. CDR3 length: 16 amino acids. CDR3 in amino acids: CASSSPGGRSTDTQYF. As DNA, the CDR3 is TGTGCCAGCAGTTCCCCCGGGGGGCGAAGCACAGATACGCAGTATTTT.

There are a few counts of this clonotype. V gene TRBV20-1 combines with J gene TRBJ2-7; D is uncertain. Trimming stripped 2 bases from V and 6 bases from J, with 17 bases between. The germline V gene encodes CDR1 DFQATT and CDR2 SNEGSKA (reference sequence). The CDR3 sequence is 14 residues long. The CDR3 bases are TGCAGTGCTAGACAATCCGGGTACCAAGGCGAGCAGTACTTC. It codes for CSARQSGYQGEQYF.

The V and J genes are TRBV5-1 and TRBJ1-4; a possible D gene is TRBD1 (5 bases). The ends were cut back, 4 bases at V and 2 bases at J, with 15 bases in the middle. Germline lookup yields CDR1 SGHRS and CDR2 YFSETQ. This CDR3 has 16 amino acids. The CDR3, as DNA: TGCGCCAGCAGCCTACCTACGGAGGGGACTAATGAAAAACTGTTTTTT. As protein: CASSLPTEGTNEKLFF.

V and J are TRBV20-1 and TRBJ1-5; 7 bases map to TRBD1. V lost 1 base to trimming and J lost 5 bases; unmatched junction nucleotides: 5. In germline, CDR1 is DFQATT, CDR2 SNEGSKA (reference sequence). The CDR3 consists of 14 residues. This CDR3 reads CSARADRDDQPQHF. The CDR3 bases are TGCAGTGCTAGAGCCGACAGGGACGATCAGCCCCAGCATTTT.

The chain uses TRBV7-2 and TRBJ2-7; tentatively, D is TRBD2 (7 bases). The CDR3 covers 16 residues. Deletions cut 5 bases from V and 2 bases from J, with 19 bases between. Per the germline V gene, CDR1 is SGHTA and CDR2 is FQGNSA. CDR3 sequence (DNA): TGTGCCAGCAGCCGACCTAGGGAGCGGGACACCTACGAGCAGTACTTC. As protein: CASSRPRERDTYEQYF.

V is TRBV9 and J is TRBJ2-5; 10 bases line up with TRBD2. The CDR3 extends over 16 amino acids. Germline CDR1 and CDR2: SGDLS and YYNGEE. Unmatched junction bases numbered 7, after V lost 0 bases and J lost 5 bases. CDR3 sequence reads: CASSVGASGSRETQYF. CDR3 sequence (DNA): TGTGCCAGCAGCGTAGGGGCTAGCGGGAGTCGGGAGACCCAGTACTTC.